A single sample gave rise to the 9 T cell receptor beta chains below, sequenced in a study of blood T cell repertoires in COVID-19. TCRdb keeps only in-frame clones here, not all; method: immunoSEQ multiplex PCR. The sample carries about 260,000 clones, approximately 85% recorded once. Sequencing was performed on PBMCs or T cells enriched from blood (not recorded which). The source is a woman between 50 and 59 years old who had recovered from COVID-19.

The chain joins TRBV9 to TRBJ1-1, with 7 bases aligning to TRBD1. The CDR3 is made up of 16 amino acids. V shed 0 bases and J 4 bases; nucleotides not matched to a gene: 9. Per germline, CDR1 SGDLS and CDR2 YYNGEE. The CDR3 sequence is CASSVGLGQETTEAFF. For the CDR3, the DNA is TGTGCCAGCAGCGTAGGATTAGGACAGGAGACCACTGAAGCTTTCTTT.

The chain links TRBV10-3 to TRBJ2-3; 7 bases map to TRBD1. This CDR3 region has 16 residues. Trimming took 1 base from V and 1 from J; bases not matched to a gene: 5. CDR1 is ENHRY and CDR2 is SYGVKD in the germline V gene. The CDR3 DNA is TGTGCCATCAGTGAGTTAGAAACAGGGGGCACAGATACGCAGTATTTT. Encoded protein: CAISELETGGTDTQYF.

The DNA of the CDR3 is TGTGCCATCAGTGAGTACCCTCCGGGACTAGCCTACGAGCAGTACTTC. Amino acids: CAISEYPPGLAYEQYF. The chain employs TRBV10-3 and TRBJ2-7; TRBD2 aligns across 8 bases. V dropped 1 base and J dropped 2; count of bases not matched to a gene: 7. The germline CDR1 and CDR2 sequences are ENHRY and SYGVKD. The CDR3 extends over 16 amino acids.

The rearrangement joins TRBV7-9 to TRBJ1-1, with D possibly TRBD1 on 5 matching bases. The CDR3 totals 15 residues. Trimming cost V 5 bases and J 5 bases, with 18 bases left between them. Looked up from germline, CDR1 is SEHNR and CDR2 is FQNEAQ (reference sequence). The CDR3 nucleotides are TGTGCCAGCAGCCCCCGGGACGGGGGTAGGACTGAAGCTTTCTTT. Its protein is CASSPRDGGRTEAFF.

The V call is TRBV28, the J call TRBJ1-2, with D unresolved. Germline values: CDR1 MDHEN, CDR2 SYDVKM. The CDR3 runs to 12 residues. The V end was cut by 3 bases, the J end by 8 bases, with 10 bases between. The CDR3 bases are TGTGCCAGCAGTTTTTCGAGGGCCGGCTACACCTTC. Translating it yields CASSFSRAGYTF.

This sequence joins TRBV7-2 and TRBJ2-1; 7 bases fit TRBD2. The CDR3 covers 12 residues. The junction had 2 bases not matched to a gene; V was cut back by 4 bases and J by 8 bases. Germline assignment: CDR1 SGHTA and CDR2 FQGNSA. CDR3 in amino acids: CASSWAGDEQFF. CDR3 coding DNA: TGTGCCAGCAGCTGGGCGGGGGATGAGCAGTTCTTC. Combining the CDR3 with reference TRBV7-2 and TRBJ2-1 gives the whole variable domain GAGVSQSPSNKVTEKGKDVELRCDPISGHTALYWYRQSLGQGLEFLIYFQGNSAPDKSGLPSDRFSAERTGGSVSTLTIQRTQQEDSAVYLCASSWAGDEQFFGPGTRLTVL.

This chain links TRBV28 with TRBJ1-4, with 8 bases that match TRBD1. The CDR3 spans 14 residues. V shed 3 bases, J shed 6 bases, and the junction held 3 bases outside the gene matches. Looked up from germline, CDR1 is MDHEN and CDR2 is SYDVKM. CDR3 sequence reads: CASSLDRVYEKLFF. The CDR3 nucleotides are TGTGCCAGCAGTTTGGACAGGGTCTATGAAAAACTGTTTTTT.

V is TRBV10-2 and J is TRBJ2-6, with TRBD2 matching over 7 bases. The CDR3 is made up of 16 amino acids. The V gene's germline CDR1 is WSHSY and CDR2 SAAADI. The ends lost 0 bases at V and 1 base at J; junction bases unmatched: 0. In DNA form, the CDR3 reads TGCGCCAGCAGTGAGTCGGGGGGGTCTGGGGCCAACGTCCTGACTTTC. It is translated as CASSESGGSGANVLTF.

The chain couples TRBV4-1 to TRBJ1-5, with TRBD1 as a possible D gene (6 bases). Trimming shortened V by 0 bases and J by 4 bases, and 10 bases separated the two germline ends. The CDR3 is 15 amino acids. Germline-derived CDR1 and CDR2 are MGHRA and YSYEKL. The CDR3 loop reads CASSQESQGNQPQHF. For the CDR3, the DNA is TGCGCCAGCAGCCAAGAGTCTCAGGGGAATCAGCCCCAGCATTTT.